This T cell receptor (beta chain) was obtained from a study of OX40 agonist ivuxolimab in advanced cancers. Data came from immunoSEQ multiplex PCR; TCRdb stores just in-frame clones and leaves some out. The sample lists tens of thousands of clones, roughly nine tenths occurring once. The CDR3 is 15 residues long. The V and J ends lost 2 bases and 3 bases respectively, with 12 bases between them. Germline CDR1 SGHDT, CDR2 YYEEEE. The material sequenced was CD4+ or CD8+ T cells sorted from blood, taken in a trial of the OX40 agonist ivuxolimab. The chain joins TRBV5-6 to TRBJ1-5; D remains unclear. The TCR comes from an adult with an advanced solid tumor such as melanoma, head and neck, liver or kidney cancer. This CDR3 reads CASSFGRSINQPQHF. The CDR3 nucleotides are TGTGCCAGCAGCTTCGGACGGTCAATCAATCAGCCCCAGCATTTT.